This T cell receptor beta chain was sequenced for a study of T-cell memory formation after mild COVID-19. General study findings and limits: The study found contracting CD4+ clones mainly in CM and EM and contracting CD8+ clones in EMRA.

In germline, CDR1 is MGHRA, CDR2 YSYEKL. With V trimmed by 4 bases and J by 6 bases, 14 bases remained unmatched. This CDR3 comprises 17 residues. A single count supports this clonotype. Its antigen is unknown. One entry per CDR3 protein results from TCRdb running MiXCR on the 5' RACE reads. Among under 450,000 distinct CDR3 sequences, less than 25% were seen once, and the ten largest hold roughly 14%. The chain couples TRBV4-1 to TRBJ2-2; 7 bases line up with TRBD1. The receptor was derived from an adult woman who had mild COVID-19 (a few samples of this study predate the infection). Cell type and time point are not known. The sequenced material came from PBMCs or a T cell subset sorted from them (not recorded which). The CDR3 is CASSRRQGGFKAGELFF. CDR3 nucleotide sequence: TGCGCCAGCAGCCGCAGACAGGGTGGATTTAAGGCCGGGGAGCTGTTTTTT.